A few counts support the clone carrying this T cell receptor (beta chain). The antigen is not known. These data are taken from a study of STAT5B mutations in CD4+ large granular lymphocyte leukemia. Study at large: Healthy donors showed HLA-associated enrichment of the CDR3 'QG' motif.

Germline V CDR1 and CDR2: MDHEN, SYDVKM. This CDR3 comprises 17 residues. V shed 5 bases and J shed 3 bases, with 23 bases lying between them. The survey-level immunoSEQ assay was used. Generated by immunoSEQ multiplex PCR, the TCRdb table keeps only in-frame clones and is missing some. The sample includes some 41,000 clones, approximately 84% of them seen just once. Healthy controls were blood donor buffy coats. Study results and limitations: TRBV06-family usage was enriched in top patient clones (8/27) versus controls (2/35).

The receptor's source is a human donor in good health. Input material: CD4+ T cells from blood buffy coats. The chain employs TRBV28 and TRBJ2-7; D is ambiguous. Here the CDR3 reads CASSALNWEGKLYEQYF. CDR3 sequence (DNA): TGTGCCAGCAGTGCACTGAACTGGGAAGGGAAACTCTACGAGCAGTACTTC.